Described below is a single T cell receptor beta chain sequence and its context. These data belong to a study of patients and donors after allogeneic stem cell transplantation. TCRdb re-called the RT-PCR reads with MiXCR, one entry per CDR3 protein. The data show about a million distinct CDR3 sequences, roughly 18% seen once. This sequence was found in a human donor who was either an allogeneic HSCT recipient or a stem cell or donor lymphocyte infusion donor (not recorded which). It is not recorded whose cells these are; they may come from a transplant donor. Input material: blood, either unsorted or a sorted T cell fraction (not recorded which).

Here the CDR3 reads CASSGGAQPQHF. CDR3 DNA: TGTGCCAGCAGTGGTGGGGCTCAGCCCCAGCATTTT. The rearrangement joins TRBV2 to TRBJ1-5, with D possibly matching TRBD1 (5 bases). Trimming took 4 bases from V and 6 from J, leaving 7 bases between them. The germline V gene encodes CDR1 SNHLY and CDR2 FYNNEI. CDR3 length equals 12 residues. Full variable domain (rest looked up from reference TRBV2 and TRBJ1-5): EPEVTQTPSHQVTQMGQEVILRCVPISNHLYFYWYRQILGQKVEFLVSFYNNEISEKSEIFDDQFSVERPDGSNFTLKIRSTKLEDSAMYFCASSGGAQPQHFGDGTRLSIL.